The 20 T cell receptor beta chains below come from one sample, sequenced in a study of glioma-infiltrating T cells. The iRepertoire nested amplicon-rescue multiplex PCR amplified TCR alpha and beta CDR3s from RNA. TCRdb reprocessed the multiplex PCR reads with MiXCR, giving one entry per CDR3 protein. The sample has 85,000 to 110,000 distinct CDR3 sequences, 25% to 30% seen once; the top ten hold about 40%. Material for sequencing was glioma tissue, nonneoplastic brain tissue, or PBMCs (not recorded which). Receptor source: a human donor with low-grade glioma or glioblastoma, undergoing nonglioma brain surgery, or in good health (not recorded which).

V is TRBV6-1 and J is TRBJ1-5; 10 bases match TRBD1. Germline CDR1 MNHNS, CDR2 SASEGT. The CDR3 length is 15 residues. With 5 bases clipped from V and 5 bases from J, the junction kept 6 bases outside the gene matches. CDR3: CASSPGTGEHQPQHF. CDR3 nucleotide sequence: TGTGCCAGCAGTCCCGGGACAGGGGAACATCAGCCCCAGCATTTT.

The table lists this clonotype with a few counts. It may be a read error: a sequence one base away is much more abundant. J is TRBJ2-7 and V is TRBV6-1; D possibly uses TRBD1 or TRBD2 (5 bases each). The CDR3 runs to 15 residues. The V end lost 5 bases, the J end lost 2 bases, and 16 bases lay between the germline ends. Germline V lookup: CDR1 MNHNS, CDR2 SASEGT. The CDR3 spells CASSSRRGAPYEQYF. CDR3 DNA sequence: TGTGCCAGCAGTTCCCGACGGGGCGCCCCCTACGAGCAGTACTTC.

This rearrangement joins TRBV29-1 to TRBJ1-1; D is perhaps TRBD1 (6 bases). Germline CDR1 reads SQVTM; CDR2 reads ANQGSEA. V was cut by 6 bases and J by 0 bases, with 14 bases left in between. The CDR3 runs 14 residues. Here the CDR3 DNA reads TGCAGCGTGAGATACGGACAGTTGAACACTGAAGCTTTCTTT. Residues: CSVRYGQLNTEAFF.

Only a few counts were recorded for this clonotype. The chain joins TRBV29-1 to TRBJ1-2; D gene uncertain. Trimming removed 3 bases from V and 5 bases from J, with 10 bases in between. The CDR3 consists of 12 residues. CDR1 is SQVTM, CDR2 ANQGSEA, per germline. The CDR3 DNA is TGCAGCGTTGAGCCAGGCACTTATGGCTACACCTTC. It codes for CSVEPGTYGYTF.

The J gene is TRBJ1-6, the V gene TRBV5-1, with D possibly matching TRBD1 (6 bases). Germline CDR1 and CDR2: SGHRS and YFSETQ. V lost 1 base, J lost 8 bases, and 16 bases lay in between. The CDR3 has 16 residues. In DNA form, the CDR3 reads TGCGCCAGCAGCTTGAACCAGGGGACTTTTGATTCACCCCTCCACTTT. Protein product: CASSLNQGTFDSPLHF.

This clonotype was counted only a few times. The genes are TRBV6-6 and TRBJ2-2, with D possibly being TRBD1 or TRBD2 (5 bases each). The CDR3 loop spans 15 amino acids. Germline loops: CDR1 MNHNY, CDR2 SVGAGI (reference sequence). Deletions cut 0 bases from V and 4 bases from J, with 9 bases between. This CDR3 is CASSYSRGGTGELFF. The CDR3 bases are TGTGCCAGCAGTTACTCGAGGGGCGGCACCGGGGAGCTGTTTTTT.

The sample holds one count of this clonotype. This sequence may be a read error, since a much larger clone differs from it by one base. The rearrangement joins TRBV20-1 to TRBJ1-1; 10 bases map to TRBD1. The germline gives CDR1 DFQATT, CDR2 SNEGSKA (reference sequence). The length of the CDR3 is 14 residues. The CDR3 nucleotides read TGCAGTGCTAAAAGACAGGGGGCCTCGTCAGAAGCTTCCTTT. Translated: CSAKRQGASSEASF.

Ten or more counts support this clonotype. The gene calls are TRBV4-2 and TRBJ2-3; D is unresolved. Germline CDR1 and CDR2: LGHNA and YNFKEQ. This CDR3 region has 15 residues. The ends were cut back, 1 base at V and 4 bases at J, with 12 bases in the middle. The DNA for the CDR3 is TGTGCCAGCAGCCAAGCGGCGCCGGCCGCAGATACGCAGTATTTT. Its protein product is CASSQAAPAADTQYF.

This clonotype was detected ten times or more. This chain connects TRBV10-3 to TRBJ2-3, with D possibly TRBD1 on 6 matching bases. Germline assignment: CDR1 ENHRY and CDR2 SYGVKD. The CDR3 runs to 14 residues. The V and J ends lost 9 bases and 2 bases respectively, with 15 bases between them. The CDR3 reads CAISTGTITDTQYF. The CDR3 nucleotides are TGTGCCATTTCGACCGGGACAATCACAGATACGCAGTATTTT.

In this sample, this clonotype turned up many times. J is TRBJ2-5 and V is TRBV7-3, with D hard to call. V was trimmed by 5 bases and J by 3 bases, leaving 10 bases between them. The CDR3 length is 13 residues. Germline values: CDR1 SGHTA, CDR2 FQGTGA. The DNA of the CDR3 is TGTGCCAGCAGCCCCCACTCAAAAGAGACCCAGTACTTC. It encodes CASSPHSKETQYF.

The sample holds many counts of this clonotype. The chain employs TRBV28 and TRBJ2-5; 7 positions agree with TRBD2. Germline-derived CDR1 and CDR2 are MDHEN and SYDVKM. V shed 6 bases and J 1 base; nucleotides not matched to a gene: 8. There are 15 residues in the CDR3. The CDR3 DNA follows: TGTGCCAGCAGCCAACTTGGACTAGGCCAAGAGACCCAGTACTTC. Translation: CASSQLGLGQETQYF.

A note on this clonotype: A much larger clone differs from this one at a single base, so this may be a read error. The chain is built from TRBV29-1 and TRBJ2-3; perhaps TRBD2 as D (6 bases). The CDR3 has 14 amino acids. Germline CDR1 reads SQVTM; CDR2 reads ANQGSEA. For the CDR3, the DNA is TGCGGCGTTGAACTAGCTCCAACCCCAGATACGCAGTATTTT. This sequence encodes CGVELAPTPDTQYF.

This clonotype was recorded many times. The gene calls are TRBV2 and TRBJ1-1, with D maybe TRBD1 (5 bases). V dropped 2 bases and J dropped 2 bases, with 18 bases sitting between them. CDR3 length: 17 residues. Germline CDR1 and CDR2: SNHLY and FYNNEI. The CDR3: CASSEPSGTAINTEAFF. The CDR3 DNA sequence: TGTGCCAGCAGTGAACCTTCTGGGACGGCTATTAACACTGAAGCTTTCTTT.

This clonotype was counted at least ten times. The chain uses TRBV20-1 and TRBJ2-3; D not resolved. V was pared by 1 base and J by 2 bases, with 10 bases between. The CDR3 is 14 residues long. Germline assignment: CDR1 DFQATT and CDR2 SNEGSKA (reference sequence). The CDR3 DNA reads as TGCAGTGCTAGAGTGTTGTCACACACAGATACGCAGTATTTT. Protein product: CSARVLSHTDTQYF.

Comment on this clonotype: With a much larger clone just one base away, this may be a read error. This chain connects TRBV10-3 to TRBJ1-1; possibly TRBD1 for D (6 bases). From germline, CDR1 is ENHRY and CDR2 SYGVKD. V was trimmed by 7 bases and J by 3 bases, leaving 12 bases between them. The CDR3 consists of 13 residues. CDR3 sequence reads: CAINRDTHTEAFF. The CDR3 DNA follows: TGTGCCATCAATCGGGACACCCACACTGAAGCTTTCTTT.

On this clonotype: This could be a read error, since a much larger clone is one nucleotide away. V and J are TRBV7-9 and TRBJ1-6; D perhaps matches TRBD1 (6 bases). Per the germline V gene, CDR1 is SEHNR and CDR2 is FQNEAQ (reference sequence). The CDR3 loop spans 15 amino acids. The CDR3 here is CTSSKGGTPNSPLHF. The CDR3 bases are TGTACCAGCAGCAAGGGCGGGACACCTAATTCACCCCTCCACTTT.

In regard to this clonotype: One base away lies a much larger clone, so this may be a sequencing read error. The chain recombines TRBV28 with TRBJ2-6; D ambiguous. CDR3 length: 15 amino acids. Trimming removed 4 bases at V and 2 bases at J, with 9 bases between. Germline lookup yields CDR1 MDHEN and CDR2 SYDVKM. As DNA, the CDR3 is TGTGCCAGCAGTTCTCCCCTACCTGGGGCCAACGTCCTGACTTTC. Translated: CASSSPLPGANVLTF.

This clonotype was seen at least ten times. The chain joins TRBV27 to TRBJ2-3; no definite D call. The CDR3 is made up of 12 amino acids. The V gene lost 5 bases and the J gene lost 4 bases, with 7 bases spanning the gap. Germline V gene lookup returns CDR1 MNHEY and CDR2 SMNVEV (reference sequence). The chain's CDR3 is CASSLPADTQYF. The CDR3 coding sequence is TGTGCCAGCAGTCTACCAGCAGATACGCAGTATTTT.

Points on this clonotype: A much larger clone lies a single base off, so this may be a read error. The rearrangement links TRBV28 to TRBJ1-2; D gene ambiguous. The germline V gene encodes CDR1 MDHEN and CDR2 SYDVKM. The length of the CDR3 is 14 residues. Trimming removed 7 bases at V and 2 bases at J, with 14 bases between. The CDR3 loop reads CASKELAGNYGYTF. DNA for the CDR3: TGTGCCAGCAAAGAGTTGGCAGGAAACTATGGCTACACCTTC.

V is TRBV7-2 and J is TRBJ2-3; TRBD1 matches at 10 bases. Looked up from germline, CDR1 is SGHTA and CDR2 is FQGNSA. V lost 5 bases to trimming and J lost 7 bases; unmatched junction nucleotides: 9. The CDR3 loop spans 15 amino acids. CDR3 sequence reads: CASSEDRGRLNTQYF. Written as DNA, the CDR3 is TGTGCCAGCAGCGAAGACAGGGGGCGGTTAAATACGCAGTATTTT. Based on the CDR3 plus reference TRBV7-2 and TRBJ2-3, the full variable domain is GAGVSQSPSNKVTEKGKDVELRCDPISGHTALYWYRQSLGQGLEFLIYFQGNSAPDKSGLPSDRFSAERTGGSVSTLTIQRTQQEDSAVYLCASSEDRGRLNTQYFGPGTRLTVL.